This T cell receptor beta chain is from a study of shared clonotypes between healthy human individuals. Each unsorted sample relied on 90 million or so PBMCs as its source of genomic DNA. Method: immunoSEQ multiplex PCR; TCRdb's copy keeps in-frame clones and lacks some. The sample records around 500,000 clones, around 79% being singletons. Germline V CDR1 and CDR2: MNHEY, SMNVEV (reference sequence). CDR3 length: 14 amino acids. With V trimmed by 6 bases and J by 7 bases, 8 bases remained unmatched. Sequenced material: PBMCs. The clonotype comes from a woman aged 40 to 50 in good health. Some clones in this sample may be carry-over from other donors' samples. The chain links TRBV27 to TRBJ1-2; TRBD1 agrees at 10 bases. The CDR3 coding sequence is TGTGCCAGCAGGAGGACAGGGGGAAGGTTTGGCTACACCTTC. Amino acids: CASRRTGGRFGYTF.